Listed below are T cell receptor beta chains from one sample, sequenced in a study of cytomegalovirus exposure and HLA in healthy donors. The assay was immunoSEQ multiplex PCR, and TCRdb's table has in-frame clones only and misses some. The data contain over 200,000 clones, around 80% of them singletons. Material for sequencing was PBMCs. These receptors were collected from a woman between 40 and 55 years old in good health and CMV-seronegative. Each CDR3 is given with its conserved first and last residue. The D gene is left open where the match is weak. Expanded clones get a size class; other rows say once, few or many, or leave the size out.

>NA|TRBD2|TRBJ2-1|14|TRBV7-9
TGTGCCAGCAGCCCTGGGGGAGGGAACAATGAGCAGTTCTTC
CASSPGGGNNEQFF
>NA|TRBD1|TRBJ2-3|14|TRBV5-4
TGTGCCAGCAGTACGACAGGGTACACAGATACGCAGTATTTT
CASSTTGYTDTQYF
>once|NA|TRBJ1-3|15|TRBV7-6
TGTGCCAGCAGCGAGCGTTCGAGTAACGGAAACACCATATATTTT
CASSERSSNGNTIYF
>NA|TRBD1|TRBJ2-5|15|TRBV10-2
TGCGCCAGCAGTTCTCACAGGGGGCGCGGGGAGACCCAGTACTTC
CASSSHRGRGETQYF
>NA|TRBD1|TRBJ2-7|13|TRBV10-2
TGCGCCACACGGGACAGGGCGCTCTACGAGCAGTACTTC
CATRDRALYEQYF
>few|TRBD1|TRBJ1-5|13|TRBV27
TGTGCCAGCAGCGTGGGACAGAATCAGCCCCAGCATTTT
CASSVGQNQPQHF
>once|TRBD2|TRBJ2-5|13|TRBV2
TGTGCCAGCAGTGGGACTAGGGAAGAGACCCAGTACTTC
CASSGTREETQYF
>NA|NA|TRBJ1-5|14|TRBV9
TGTGCCAGCAGCGTGGGGGGGTCCAATCAGCCCCAGCATTTT
CASSVGGSNQPQHF
>few|TRBD1|TRBJ1-1|11|TRBV10-3
TGTGCCATCAACGAGGGACAGGCGGCTTTCTTT
CAINEGQAAFF
>NA|TRBD1|TRBJ2-7|15|TRBV19
TGTGCCAGTAGTACCCGGGACAGGGACGGCCACGAGCAGTACTTC
CASSTRDRDGHEQYF
>NA|TRBD2|TRBJ2-5|15|TRBV9
TGTGCCAGCAGGGCTAGCGGGGGCCCCCAAGAGACCCAGTACTTC
CASRASGGPQETQYF
>NA|TRBD2|TRBJ2-3|14|TRBV7-2
TGTGCCAGCAGCTCGGGACTAGCGGGGGATACGCAGTATTTT
CASSSGLAGDTQYF
>NA|TRBD2|TRBJ2-7|17|TRBV18
TGTGCCAGCTCACCGAAACTAGCGGGGGGGCTCCAACCCGAGCAGTACTTC
CASSPKLAGGLQPEQYF
>NA|TRBD1|TRBJ2-5|13|TRBV30
TGTGCCTGGAGGGAAGGGGGCCGAAAGACCCAGTACTTC
CAWREGGRKTQYF
>NA|TRBD1|TRBJ1-6|14|TRBV5-1
TGCGCCAGCAGTTCCGACAGGGAAGGCTCACCCCTCCACTTT
CASSSDREGSPLHF
>NA|NA|TRBJ1-2|14|TRBV4-2
TGTGCCAGCAGCCAAGGACAGGCATTTGATGGCTACACCTTC
CASSQGQAFDGYTF
>NA|NA|TRBJ1-1|14|TRBV5-1
TGCGCCAGCAGCCCCAAATCCATGAACACTGAAGCTTTCTTT
CASSPKSMNTEAFF
>NA|NA|TRBJ2-7|11|TRBV6-1
TGTGCCAGCAGGGAGGGTTACGAGCAGTACTTC
CASREGYEQYF
>NA|NA|TRBJ2-2|15|TRBV7-9
TGTTCCAGCAGCCCCCCCGGGGTGGCCTCCGGGGAGCTGTTTTTT
CSSSPPGVASGELFF
>NA|NA|TRBJ2-1|14|TRBV7-9
TGTGCCAGCAGCTTAGCGTGGGGCTTCAATGAGCAGTTCTTC
CASSLAWGFNEQFF
>NA|NA|TRBJ2-7|16|TRBV4-2
TGTGCCAGCAGCCAAGATCTGTCGACTAGGTGGGCCGAGCAGTACTTC
CASSQDLSTRWAEQYF
>NA|TRBD1|TRBJ1-1|14|TRBV7-6
TGTGCCAGCAGCTCTACCGGAGGGGGCGTAGGGGCTTTCTTT
CASSSTGGGVGAFF